The 23 T cell receptor beta chains in this list originate from one sample, sequenced in a study of blood T cell repertoires in COVID-19 (TCRdb year 2020). Library preparation used the immunoSEQ multiplex PCR assay. In its TCRdb copy, this immuneACCESS table keeps in-frame sequences only and misses some clones. Where compared with another copy, unresolved V genes explain less than half of these, and the others have no known cause. Across this sample there are over 300,000 clones, with roughly 83% seen only once. The ten largest clones represent 1.5% to 2% of the sample. Sequencing was performed on peripheral blood. Every receptor here comes from a woman aged 45-65 years with acute or convalescent COVID-19.

The rearrangement joins TRBV9 to TRBJ2-7, with D possibly matching TRBD2 (5 bases). Trimming removed 0 bases from V and 2 bases from J, with 15 bases in between. The CDR3 contains 16 residues. Germline-derived CDR1 and CDR2 are SGDLS and YYNGEE. The CDR3 loop is CASSVGSLAFTYEQYF. CDR3 DNA sequence: TGTGCCAGCAGCGTAGGTAGTCTAGCATTCACCTACGAGCAGTACTTC.

The chain combines TRBV24-1 with TRBJ2-1; D not resolved. The V end was cut by 2 bases, the J end by 0 bases, with 10 bases between. Germline V gene sequence: CDR1 KGHDR, CDR2 SFDVKD. This CDR3 spans 16 amino acids. The CDR3: CATSDSRSLSYNEQFF. CDR3 coding DNA: TGTGCCACCAGTGATTCTCGATCACTCTCCTACAATGAGCAGTTCTTC.

The CDR3: CSVTTGTFYNEQFF. DNA for the CDR3: TGCAGCGTTACCACCGGGACTTTCTACAATGAGCAGTTCTTC. This sequence joins TRBV29-1 and TRBJ2-1; D perhaps matches TRBD2 (6 bases). The CDR3 has 14 amino acids. Per germline, CDR1 SQVTM and CDR2 ANQGSEA. The germline V and J ends were trimmed by 5 bases and 3 bases, with 14 bases remaining between them.

This chain's CDR3 is CASEGPQTSGIYEQYF. CDR3 bases: TGTGCCAGCGAGGGACCCCAGACTAGCGGAATCTACGAGCAGTACTTC. The chain links TRBV7-2 to TRBJ2-7; the match to TRBD2 covers 9 bases. This CDR3 spans 16 amino acids. Germline loops: CDR1 SGHTA, CDR2 FQGNSA. V was clipped by 8 bases and J by 3 bases; unmatched bases: 14.

The chain carries TRBV15 and TRBJ2-7; TRBD1 matches 7 bases. CDR1 is LNHNV and CDR2 is YYDKDF in the germline V gene (reference sequence). The CDR3 has 15 residues. V was clipped by 2 bases and J by 2 bases; unmatched bases: 6. CDR3 residues: CATSRLSGTAYEQYF. The CDR3 bases are TGTGCCACCAGCAGACTATCCGGGACAGCCTACGAGCAGTACTTC.

The chain links TRBV7-6 to TRBJ2-1; the D is unclear. This CDR3 has 15 residues. Trimming removed 0 bases from V and 8 bases from J, with 14 bases in between. Germline values: CDR1 SGHVS, CDR2 FNYEAQ. CDR3 in amino acids: CASSLAASRSDEQFF. CDR3 DNA: TGTGCCAGCAGCTTAGCGGCGTCTAGGTCGGATGAGCAGTTCTTC.

The CDR3 sequence is CASKLGGGFNSPLHF. The DNA of the CDR3 is TGTGCCAGTAAGCTGGGGGGGGGATTTAATTCACCCCTCCACTTT. The chain uses TRBV19 and TRBJ1-6; D may be TRBD1 (5 bases). Germline CDR1 reads LNHDA; CDR2 reads SQIVND (reference sequence). Trimming removed 7 bases at V and 6 bases at J, with 16 bases between. The CDR3 sequence is 15 residues long.

V usage is TRBV15 and J usage is TRBJ2-3; possible D gene TRBD2, 6 bases. The germline V gene has CDR1 LNHNV and CDR2 YYDKDF (reference sequence). The CDR3 has 15 amino acids. V gave up 5 bases and J gave up 6 bases, with 18 bases separating them. Here the CDR3 DNA reads TGTGCCACCAGCCCCCGGGCTAGCCGGGGGGATACGCAGTATTTT. It translates to CATSPRASRGDTQYF. The entire variable domain, with the rest obtained from reference TRBV15 and TRBJ2-3, is as follows: DAMVIQNPRYQVTQFGKPVTLSCSQTLNHNVMYWYQQKSSQAPKLLFHYYDKDFNNEADTPDNFQSRRPNTSFCFLDIRSPGLGDTAMYLCATSPRASRGDTQYFGPGTRLTVL.

A single count supports this clone. The chain is built from TRBV21-1 and TRBJ2-4; the table names TRBD1, a call not compared with the DNA. TRBV21-1 is a listed pseudogene. The CDR3 runs to 21 residues. The CDR3 nucleotides are TGTGCCAGCAGCAAAGCCGCTTCTAGACCTAGTACCGGAACAGGGCAAAACATTCAGTACTTC. Its protein product is CASSKAASRPSTGTGQNIQYF.

The rearrangement joins TRBV28 to TRBJ1-5, with unresolved D. V lost 6 bases and J 2 bases, leaving 5 bases between the germline ends. In germline, CDR1 is MDHEN, CDR2 SYDVKM. The CDR3 extends over 12 amino acids. The CDR3 loop is CASRRGNQPQHF. In DNA, the CDR3 is TGTGCCAGCAGGCGGGGCAATCAGCCCCAGCATTTT. The variable domain in full, with the rest retrieved from reference TRBV28 and TRBJ1-5, is DVKVTQSSRYLVKRTGEKVFLECVQDMDHENMFWYRQDPGLGLRLIYFSYDVKMKEKGDIPEGYSVSREKKERFSLILESASTNQTSMYLCASRRGNQPQHFGDGTRLSIL.

The V call is TRBV10-3, the J call TRBJ1-1; a possible D gene is TRBD1 (5 bases). Germline assignment: CDR1 ENHRY and CDR2 SYGVKD. The CDR3 has 14 amino acids. V lost 4 bases and J 4 bases, leaving 13 bases between the germline ends. The CDR3 DNA is TGTGCCATCAGTGGGTTTCAGGGAGGCACTGAAGCTTTCTTT. Amino acids: CAISGFQGGTEAFF.

The chain uses TRBV9 and TRBJ2-7; no firm D call. The germline CDR1 and CDR2 sequences are SGDLS and YYNGEE. The CDR3 loop spans 15 amino acids. V was trimmed by 0 bases and J by 6 bases, leaving 16 bases between them. The CDR3 DNA is TGTGCCAGCAGCGTAGCCACTGCCGCCCTCGTCGAGCAGTACTTC. Protein sequence: CASSVATAALVEQYF.

The chain uses TRBV3-1 (or the pseudogene TRBV3-2) and TRBJ1-5; D unresolved. Trimming removed 2 bases at V and 4 bases at J, with 12 bases between. The CDR3 spans 15 residues. From germline, CDR1 is LGHDT and CDR2 YNNKEL (reference sequence). The CDR3 loop reads CASSQWNRLNQPQHF. The CDR3 DNA sequence: TGTGCCAGCAGCCAATGGAACCGACTAAATCAGCCCCAGCATTTT.

The chain uses TRBV29-1 and TRBJ1-1, with 8 bases matching TRBD1. This CDR3 comprises 14 residues. V gave up 3 bases and J gave up 1 base; unmatched junction bases: 4. CDR1 SQVTM and CDR2 ANQGSEA come from the germline V gene. CDR3 sequence (DNA): TGCAGCGTTGACCGACAGGGGAGGAACACTGAAGCTTTCTTT. It is translated as CSVDRQGRNTEAFF.

Only a few counts were recorded for this clone. The rearrangement uses TRBV6-2 or TRBV6-3 and TRBJ1-2; tentative D call: TRBD1 (6 bases). V was clipped by 4 bases and J by 3 bases, with 21 bases between them. The CDR3 loop spans 17 amino acids. CDR1 is MNHEY, CDR2 SVGEGT, per germline. The CDR3 loop is CASSSLRGAREYYGYTF. The CDR3 DNA follows: TGTGCCAGCAGTTCCCTCCGGGGGGCGCGAGAATACTATGGCTACACCTTC.

The chain links TRBV18 to TRBJ2-3, with D unresolved. Germline V lookup: CDR1 KGHSH, CDR2 LQKENI. V was clipped by 1 base and J by 0 bases, with 11 bases between them. This CDR3 has 16 residues. This CDR3 reads CASSPQTVSSTDTQYF. CDR3 in DNA: TGTGCCAGCTCACCACAAACAGTATCTAGCACAGATACGCAGTATTTT.

Only a few counts were recorded for this clone. One end of the junction varies from germline; a read error may be responsible. The J gene is TRBJ1-2, the V gene TRBV5-8; D not certain. Per the germline V gene, CDR1 is SGHTS and CDR2 is YDEGEE. The CDR3 totals 12 residues. The CDR3 here is CASNLRLKGYTF. As DNA, the CDR3 is TGTGCCAGCAACTTGAGACTAAAAGGCTACACCTTC.

The DNA of the CDR3 is TGTGCCAGCAGCCTCTCCCTACAGGGGGGAGCGGAGACCCAGTACTTC. This encodes CASSLSLQGGAETQYF. The V and J genes are TRBV2 and TRBJ2-5; 8 nucleotides match TRBD1. Germline V gene sequence: CDR1 SNHLY, CDR2 FYNNEI. V gave up 6 bases and J gave up 5 bases; unmatched junction bases: 14. The CDR3 consists of 16 residues. Full variable domain (missing parts from reference TRBV2 and TRBJ2-5): EPEVTQTPSHQVTQMGQEVILRCVPISNHLYFYWYRQILGQKVEFLVSFYNNEISEKSEIFDDQFSVERPDGSNFTLKIRSTKLEDSAMYFCASSLSLQGGAETQYFGPGTRLLVL.

The chain carries TRBV19 and TRBJ1-2; a weak D match, TRBD1 (6 bases). Germline values: CDR1 LNHDA, CDR2 SQIVND (reference sequence). The CDR3 is made up of 13 amino acids. Trimming cost V 6 bases and J 2 bases, with 10 bases left between them. The CDR3: CASSDRRNYGYTF. DNA of the CDR3: TGTGCCAGTAGCGACAGGCGGAACTATGGCTACACCTTC.

The chain recombines TRBV27 with TRBJ1-2; D gene unclear. CDR1 and CDR2 (germline): MNHEY, SMNVEV (reference sequence). The CDR3 spans 15 residues. V lost 0 bases and J 4 bases, leaving 12 bases between the germline ends. The CDR3 nucleotides read TGTGCCAGCAGTTTATCGTGGCCAGGCACCTATGGCTACACCTTC. It codes for CASSLSWPGTYGYTF.

The chain recombines TRBV9 with TRBJ1-4, with 7 bases that match TRBD1. This CDR3 spans 16 amino acids. J gave up 3 bases and V 0 bases, and 5 bases lay outside the gene matches. The germline CDR1 and CDR2 sequences are SGDLS and YYNGEE. This CDR3 reads CASSVEGGASNEKLFF. The CDR3 region has the DNA TGTGCCAGCAGCGTAGAAGGGGGCGCCTCTAATGAAAAACTGTTTTTT.

This clone was seen only a few times. In nucleotides, the CDR3 is TGTGCCAGCAGTGAAGCGCGGTGGGCTAGCGGGTCCGGGGAGCTGTTTTTT. Protein: CASSEARWASGSGELFF. This rearrangement joins TRBV6-1 to TRBJ2-2, with 8 bases lining up with TRBD2. The V segment lost 0 bases and the J segment 6 bases; nucleotides outside the gene matches: 9. This CDR3 is 17 amino acids long. Germline lookup yields CDR1 MNHNS and CDR2 SASEGT.

The CDR3 loop reads CASSYSTGTQEKGYTF. The CDR3 bases are TGTGCCAGCAGTTACTCGACCGGGACTCAGGAGAAGGGCTACACCTTC. The chain has TRBV6-5 and TRBJ1-2, with D perhaps TRBD1 (5 bases). CDR1 is MNHEY, CDR2 SVGAGI, per germline. This CDR3 has 16 residues. V was clipped by 0 bases and J by 8 bases, with 19 bases between them.